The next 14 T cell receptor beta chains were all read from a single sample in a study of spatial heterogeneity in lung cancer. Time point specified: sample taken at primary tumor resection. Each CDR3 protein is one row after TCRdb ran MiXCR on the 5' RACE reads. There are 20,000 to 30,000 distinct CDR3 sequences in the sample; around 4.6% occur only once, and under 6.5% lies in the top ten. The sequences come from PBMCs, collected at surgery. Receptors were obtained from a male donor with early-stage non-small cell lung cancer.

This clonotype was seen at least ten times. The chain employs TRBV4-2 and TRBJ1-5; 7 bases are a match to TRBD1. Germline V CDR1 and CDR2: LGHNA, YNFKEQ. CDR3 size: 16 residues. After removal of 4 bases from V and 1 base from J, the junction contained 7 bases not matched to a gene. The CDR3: CASSRQPGQSNQPQHF. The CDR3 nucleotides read TGTGCCAGCAGCCGCCAACCGGGACAGAGCAATCAGCCCCAGCATTTT.

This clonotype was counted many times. The CDR3 DNA reads as TGCAGCGTCGGTCAACCACAGGAAGCCCGGGGTGAGACCCAGTACTTC. It translates to CSVGQPQEARGETQYF. The chain uses TRBV29-1 and TRBJ2-5; perhaps D is TRBD1 or TRBD2 (5 bases each). The CDR3 is 16 amino acids. The germline V gene encodes CDR1 SQVTM and CDR2 ANQGSEA. The ends were cut back, 6 bases at V and 5 bases at J, with 25 bases in the middle.

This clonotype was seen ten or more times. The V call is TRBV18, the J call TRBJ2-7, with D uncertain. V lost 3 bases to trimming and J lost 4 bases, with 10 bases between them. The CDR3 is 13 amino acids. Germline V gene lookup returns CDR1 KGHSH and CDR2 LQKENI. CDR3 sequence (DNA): TGTGCCAGCTCACCGGTTACTGGGTACGAGCAGTACTTC. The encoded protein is CASSPVTGYEQYF.

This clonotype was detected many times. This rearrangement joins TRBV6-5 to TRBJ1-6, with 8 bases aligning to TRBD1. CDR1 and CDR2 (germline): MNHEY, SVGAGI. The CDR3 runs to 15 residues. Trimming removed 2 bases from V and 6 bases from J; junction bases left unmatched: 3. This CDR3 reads CASSYLGQGNSPLHF. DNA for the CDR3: TGTGCCAGCAGTTACCTTGGACAGGGTAATTCACCCCTCCACTTT.

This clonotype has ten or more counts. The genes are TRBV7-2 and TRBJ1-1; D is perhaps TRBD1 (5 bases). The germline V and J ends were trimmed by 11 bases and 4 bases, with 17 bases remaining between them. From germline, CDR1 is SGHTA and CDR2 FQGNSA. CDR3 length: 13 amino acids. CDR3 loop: CASIRGAGTEAFF. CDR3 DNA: TGTGCCTCAATACGGGGCGCTGGCACTGAAGCTTTCTTT. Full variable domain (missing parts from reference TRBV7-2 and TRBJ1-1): GAGVSQSPSNKVTEKGKDVELRCDPISGHTALYWYRQSLGQGLEFLIYFQGNSAPDKSGLPSDRFSAERTGGSVSTLTIQRTQQEDSAVYLCASIRGAGTEAFFGQGTRLTVV.

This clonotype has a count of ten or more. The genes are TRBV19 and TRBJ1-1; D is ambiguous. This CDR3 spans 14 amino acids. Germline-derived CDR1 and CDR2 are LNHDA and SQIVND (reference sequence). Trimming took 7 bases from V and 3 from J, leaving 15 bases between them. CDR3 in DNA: TGTGCCAGTACCTGGAGCGGCAGCTACACTGAAGCTTTCTTT. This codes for CASTWSGSYTEAFF.

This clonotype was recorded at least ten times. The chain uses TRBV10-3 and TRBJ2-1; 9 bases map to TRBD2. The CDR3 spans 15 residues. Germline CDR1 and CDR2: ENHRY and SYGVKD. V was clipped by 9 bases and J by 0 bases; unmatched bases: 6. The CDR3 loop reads CAIAGGPSSYNEQFF. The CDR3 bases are TGTGCCATAGCGGGGGGTCCCAGCTCCTACAATGAGCAGTTCTTC.

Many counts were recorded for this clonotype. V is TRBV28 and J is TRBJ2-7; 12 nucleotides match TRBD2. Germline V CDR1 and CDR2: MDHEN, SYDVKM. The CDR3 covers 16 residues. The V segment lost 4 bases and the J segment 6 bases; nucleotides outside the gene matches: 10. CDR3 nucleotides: TGTGCCAGCAGTTCCTCCCGACTAGCGGGAGAACGCGAGCAGTACTTC. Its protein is CASSSSRLAGEREQYF. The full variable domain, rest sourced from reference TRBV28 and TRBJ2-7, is DVKVTQSSRYLVKRTGEKVFLECVQDMDHENMFWYRQDPGLGLRLIYFSYDVKMKEKGDIPEGYSVSREKKERFSLILESASTNQTSMYLCASSSSRLAGEREQYFGPGTRLTVT.

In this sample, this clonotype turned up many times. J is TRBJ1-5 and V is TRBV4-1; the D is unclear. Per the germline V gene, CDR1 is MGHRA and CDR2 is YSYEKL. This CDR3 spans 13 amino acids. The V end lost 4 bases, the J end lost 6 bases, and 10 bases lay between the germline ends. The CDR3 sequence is CASSPSSGQPQHF. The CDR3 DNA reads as TGCGCCAGCAGCCCGTCTAGCGGTCAGCCCCAGCATTTT.

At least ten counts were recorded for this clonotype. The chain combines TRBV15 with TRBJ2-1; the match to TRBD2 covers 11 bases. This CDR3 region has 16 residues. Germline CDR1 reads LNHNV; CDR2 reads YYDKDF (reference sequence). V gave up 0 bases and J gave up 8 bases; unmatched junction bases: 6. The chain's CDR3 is CATSRDVAGGLYEQFF. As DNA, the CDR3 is TGTGCCACCAGCAGAGATGTAGCGGGAGGGCTCTATGAGCAGTTCTTC.

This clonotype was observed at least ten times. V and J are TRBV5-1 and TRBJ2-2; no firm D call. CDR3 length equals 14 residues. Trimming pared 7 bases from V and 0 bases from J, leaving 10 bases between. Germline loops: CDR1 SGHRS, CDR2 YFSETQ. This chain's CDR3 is CASLEFPNTGELFF. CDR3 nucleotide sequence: TGCGCCAGCCTGGAGTTTCCGAACACCGGGGAGCTGTTTTTT.

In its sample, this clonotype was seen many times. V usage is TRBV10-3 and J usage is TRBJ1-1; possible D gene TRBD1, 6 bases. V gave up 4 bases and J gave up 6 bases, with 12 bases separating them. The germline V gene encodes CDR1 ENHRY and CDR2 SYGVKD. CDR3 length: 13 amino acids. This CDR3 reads CAISGYRDAEAFF. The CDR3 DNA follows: TGTGCCATCAGTGGCTACAGGGATGCTGAAGCTTTCTTT.

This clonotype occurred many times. The CDR3 coding sequence is TGCGCCAGCAAGGCTGCTCTAGCGGCAAACAATGAGCAGTTCTTC. Translating it yields CASKAALAANNEQFF. The chain employs TRBV5-1 and TRBJ2-1, with TRBD2 matching 7 bases. This CDR3 region has 15 residues. Germline V gene lookup returns CDR1 SGHRS and CDR2 YFSETQ. V was clipped by 6 bases and J by 5 bases; unmatched bases: 11.

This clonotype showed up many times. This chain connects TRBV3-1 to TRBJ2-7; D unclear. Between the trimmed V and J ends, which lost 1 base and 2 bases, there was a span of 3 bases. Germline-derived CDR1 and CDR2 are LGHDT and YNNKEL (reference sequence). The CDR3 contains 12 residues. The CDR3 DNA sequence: TGTGCCAGCAGCCAAGGCCCCTACGAGCAGTACTTC. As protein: CASSQGPYEQYF.